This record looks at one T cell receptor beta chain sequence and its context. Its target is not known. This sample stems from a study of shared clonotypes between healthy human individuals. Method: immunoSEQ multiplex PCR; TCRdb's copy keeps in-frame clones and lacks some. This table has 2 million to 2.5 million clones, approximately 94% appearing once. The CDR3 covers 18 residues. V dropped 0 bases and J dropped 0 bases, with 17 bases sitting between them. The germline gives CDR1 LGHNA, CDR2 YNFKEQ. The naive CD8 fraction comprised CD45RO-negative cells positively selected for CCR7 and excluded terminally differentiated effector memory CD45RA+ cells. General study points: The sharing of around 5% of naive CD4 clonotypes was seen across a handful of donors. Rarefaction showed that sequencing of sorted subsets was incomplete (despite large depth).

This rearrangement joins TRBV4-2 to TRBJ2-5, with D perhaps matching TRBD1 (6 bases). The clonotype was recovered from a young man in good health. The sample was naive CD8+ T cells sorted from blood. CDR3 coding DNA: TGTGCCAGCAGCCAAGAGGGCCCCGGGACACTGTACCAAGAGACCCAGTACTTC. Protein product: CASSQEGPGTLYQETQYF.